Listed below are T cell receptor beta chains from one sample, sequenced in a study of identical twins. TCRdb reanalysed the 5' RACE reads using MiXCR and keeps one entry per CDR3 protein. The sample contains a few hundred thousand distinct CDR3 sequences, more than 9% of which appear only once. This sample also belongs to another study, concerning yellow fever vaccine responses in identical twins.

The specimen sequenced was PBMCs. The receptors shown here come from a woman aged 18-29 years in good health. Each CDR3 is given with its conserved first and last residue. The D gene is left open where the match is weak. Some rows mark clone size as missing; the rest say once, few, many or name a class of expanded clone.

clone_size	j_call	v_call	d_call	cdr3_nt	cdr3_aa
few	TRBJ2-7	TRBV15	TRBD1	TGTGCCACCAGCAGATCCGGGACAGGGGGCTACGAGCAGTACTTC	CATSRSGTGGYEQYF
few	TRBJ2-5	TRBV15	.	TGTGCCACCAGCTACGGACAGACCCAAGAGACCCAGTACTTC	CATSYGQTQETQYF
many	TRBJ1-4	TRBV10-3	.	TGTGCCATCAGTGAGTCGAGGGGGGCCTACCCAGAGGGGCTGTTTTTT	CAISESRGAYPEGLFF
many	TRBJ2-7	TRBV4-3	TRBD2	TGCGCCAGCAGCCTAGGACTAGCGGGAGTCTCCTACGAGCAGTACTTC	CASSLGLAGVSYEQYF
few	TRBJ2-3	TRBV7-9	.	TGTGCCAGCAGCTTCCCACCTACTCAGATCACAGATACGCAGTATTTT	CASSFPPTQITDTQYF
many	TRBJ1-2	TRBV12-3/TRBV12-4	.	TGTGCCAGCAGTTTAGCGGGGGGGGGCTACGGCTACACCTTC	CASSLAGGGYGYTF
many	TRBJ2-5	TRBV20-1	.	TGCAGTGCTAGTTTGAACCTGCAAGAGACCCAGTACTTC	CSASLNLQETQYF
many	TRBJ2-7	TRBV5-1	.	TGCGCCAGCACCATAGGATCAGGGGATTACGAGCAGTACTTC	CASTIGSGDYEQYF
many	TRBJ2-3	TRBV6-5	.	TGTGCCAGCAGTTGGGTTGGTGGCACAGATACGCAGTATTTT	CASSWVGGTDTQYF
few	TRBJ2-1	TRBV20-1	.	TGCAGTGCTAGAGTTCCTAAACTAGGCGGGGGCGATGAGCAGTTCTTC	CSARVPKLGGGDEQFF
many	TRBJ2-1	TRBV6-5	.	TGTGCCAGCAGTTTGAGGGAAGGCTACAATGAGCAGTTCTTC	CASSLREGYNEQFF
.	TRBJ2-7	TRBV10-1	.	TGCGCCAGCAGTGAGGTCGGAAACTCCTACGAGCAGTACTTC	CASSEVGNSYEQYF
few	TRBJ2-1	TRBV20-1	TRBD2	TGCAGTGCTAGGGGGCGGGGGGGGAATGAGCAGTTCTTC	CSARGRGGNEQFF
many	TRBJ2-3	TRBV10-3	.	TGTGCCATCAGTGAAGGAAGTGAGCCAGATACGCAGTATTTT	CAISEGSEPDTQYF
.	TRBJ1-6	TRBV5-5	TRBD1	TGTGCCAGCAGCGACGAACGACAGGGAAGTTCACCCCTCCACTTT	CASSDERQGSSPLHF
.	TRBJ2-7	TRBV5-1	TRBD2	TGCGCCAGCAGCTTGGTAGGACTAGCGGGGGTAGACGAGCAGTACTTC	CASSLVGLAGVDEQYF
few	TRBJ2-1	TRBV2	TRBD2	TGTGCCAGCAGAGCCAAAACTAGCGGGATCTCCTACAATGAGCAGTTCTTC	CASRAKTSGISYNEQFF
few	TRBJ1-5	TRBV4-2	.	TGTGCCAGCAGCCCCCAGGGTGTAGGACAGCCCCAGCATTTT	CASSPQGVGQPQHF
many	TRBJ2-7	TRBV12-3/TRBV12-4	.	TGTGCCAGCAGTTTCGGCGGGGCCTACGAGCAGTACTTC	CASSFGGAYEQYF
many	TRBJ1-4	TRBV4-1	.	TGCGCCAGCAGCCCGCTAGGTGAAAAACTGTTTTTT	CASSPLGEKLFF
few	TRBJ2-4	TRBV6-1	TRBD2	TGTGCCAGCAGTCCTCCGGGACTAGCGGGAGGGCCTGCCAAAAACATTCAGTACTTC	CASSPPGLAGGPAKNIQYF
.	TRBJ2-7	TRBV5-1	TRBD1	TGCGCCAGCAGCCCCGACAGGGAAGCCTTCTACGAGCAGTACTTC	CASSPDREAFYEQYF
.	TRBJ2-1	TRBV11-2	.	TGTGCCAGCAGCTTACGGCGGTACTCCTACAATGAGCAGTTCTTC	CASSLRRYSYNEQFF
few	TRBJ2-2	TRBV20-1	TRBD2	TGCAGTGCAAGACTAGCGGGAGCAACCGGGGAGCTGTTTTTT	CSARLAGATGELFF
many	TRBJ2-2	TRBV29-1	TRBD2	TGCAGCGTAGGCGGGACTAGCGCGAACACCGGGGAGCTGTTTTTT	CSVGGTSANTGELFF
few	TRBJ2-7	TRBV12-3/TRBV12-4	TRBD2	TGTGCCAGCAGTTCTAGCGGGGGGGCGGGTGAGCAGTACTTC	CASSSSGGAGEQYF
.	TRBJ2-4	TRBV3-1	TRBD2	TGTGCCAGCAGCCAAGATACTAGCGGGAGGATGTCGACCAAAAACATTCAGTACTTC	CASSQDTSGRMSTKNIQYF
few	TRBJ2-7	TRBV20-1	.	TGCAGTGCTAGAGTCTCGAGTGTCGAGCAGTACTTC	CSARVSSVEQYF
.	TRBJ2-3	TRBV29-1	TRBD2	TGCAGCGTAGATAGCGGGGCAGATACGCAGTATTTT	CSVDSGADTQYF
many	TRBJ2-1	TRBV10-3	TRBD2	TGTGCCATCGGGGAATATACTAGCGGGGGCTACAATGAGCAGTTCTTC	CAIGEYTSGGYNEQFF
many	TRBJ1-1	TRBV12-3/TRBV12-4	.	TGTGCCAGCAGCTCAGACTCCCATAAGCTTGTCTTT	CASSSDSHKLVF
many	TRBJ1-6	TRBV20-1	.	TGCAGTGCTTCCCCCATTGACAGAGATAATTCACCCCTCCACTTT	CSASPIDRDNSPLHF
.	TRBJ2-5	TRBV12-3/TRBV12-4	.	TGTGCCAGCAGCAAACAGGGTATTTATGAGACCCAGTACTTC	CASSKQGIYETQYF
.	TRBJ1-1	TRBV29-1	TRBD1	TGCAGCGTCCATGCCCAACAGGGGGTCACTGAAGCTTTCTTT	CSVHAQQGVTEAFF
many	TRBJ2-1	TRBV12-3/TRBV12-4	.	TGTGCCAGCAGTTTTGAATCAGGCTCCTACAATGAGCAGTTCTTC	CASSFESGSYNEQFF
many	TRBJ1-6	TRBV10-3	.	TGTGCCATCAGTGAGTCAGGCAGCAGAGGCGGTTCACCCCTCCACTTT	CAISESGSRGGSPLHF
many	TRBJ2-7	TRBV7-9	.	TGTGCCAGCAGCTTAGGAACGAGGCGTGGGGACTACGAGCAGTACTTC	CASSLGTRRGDYEQYF
few	TRBJ2-5	TRBV7-2	TRBD1	TGTGCCAGCAAAAAGGACAGGAGAGACCAAGAGACCCAGTACTTC	CASKKDRRDQETQYF
many	TRBJ2-4	TRBV5-1	.	TGCGCCAGCAGCTTGCGGCTGCCAAACATTCAGTACTTC	CASSLRLPNIQYF
few	TRBJ2-7	TRBV20-1	.	TGCAGTGCTAGAGGCCTCGGAGATCGACTCTACGAGCAGTACTTC	CSARGLGDRLYEQYF
few	TRBJ2-7	TRBV9	TRBD2	TGTGCCAGCAGCGCCGGGCTTTCTAGCGGACCCTGGGACGAGCAGTACTTC	CASSAGLSSGPWDEQYF
many	TRBJ2-3	TRBV5-1	TRBD2	TGCGCCAGCAGCGACACTAGCGGGTCCAGCACAGATACGCAGTATTTT	CASSDTSGSSTDTQYF
few	TRBJ2-2	TRBV20-1	.	TGCAGTGCTAGATCGGGTCCCCTAAACACCGGGGAGCTGTTTTTT	CSARSGPLNTGELFF
.	TRBJ1-2	TRBV10-3	TRBD1	TGTGCCATCAGTGGGGACAGGGATGGCTACACCTTC	CAISGDRDGYTF
many	TRBJ2-1	TRBV6-2/TRBV6-3	TRBD2	TGTGCCAGCAGTTATCAACTAGCGGGAGGCACCTACAATGAGCAGTTCTTC	CASSYQLAGGTYNEQFF
many	TRBJ2-7	TRBV20-1	TRBD1	TGCAGTGCTTATAAGGGACAGGGCACCAAGCAGTACTTC	CSAYKGQGTKQYF
.	TRBJ2-2	TRBV19	.	TGTGCCAGTACCGGAACCGGGCAGACGAACACCGGGGAGCTGTTTTTT	CASTGTGQTNTGELFF
few	TRBJ2-3	TRBV7-2	.	TGTGCCAGCAGCTTAGTGGACAGCAAAAGCACAGATACGCAGTATTTT	CASSLVDSKSTDTQYF
many	TRBJ2-1	TRBV4-3	.	TGCGCCAGCAGCCAAGATCTGTACCCACCTGAGAATGAGCAGTTCTTC	CASSQDLYPPENEQFF
many	TRBJ2-3	TRBV29-1	.	TGCAGCGTTGAAGACGAGCGGAGCACAGATACGCAGTATTTT	CSVEDERSTDTQYF
.	TRBJ2-1	TRBV29-1	TRBD1	TGCAGCGTAGACAGGGGGCGTTTGAATGAGCAGTTCTTC	CSVDRGRLNEQFF
few	TRBJ2-2	TRBV30	TRBD1	TGTGCCTTGAGAACAGGGGTTGAGACCGGGGAGCTGTTTTTT	CALRTGVETGELFF
many	TRBJ2-5	TRBV6-5	.	TGTGCCAGCAGTTACGTTCCCTCGATCGTCGAAGAGACCCAGTACTTC	CASSYVPSIVEETQYF
.	TRBJ2-3	TRBV10-1	.	TGCGCCAGCAGTGAACCCAGCACAGATACGCAGTATTTT	CASSEPSTDTQYF
many	TRBJ2-5	TRBV7-9	.	TGTGCCAGCAGCTCGAGAACCGGCGAAGAGACCCAGTACTTC	CASSSRTGEETQYF
.	TRBJ2-7	TRBV7-6	TRBD1	TGTGCCAGCAGTGAGGGACAGGAAACCTACGAGCAGTACTTC	CASSEGQETYEQYF
many	TRBJ2-1	TRBV5-1	.	TGCGCCAGCGGGGAGGACAATGAGCAGTTCTTC	CASGEDNEQFF
many	TRBJ2-1	TRBV10-3	.	TGTGCCACCGGATACGGTAGGACCAACTACAATGAGCAGTTCTTC	CATGYGRTNYNEQFF